This record concerns one T cell receptor beta chain sequence. Its matching antigen is unknown. These data come from a study of cytomegalovirus exposure and HLA in healthy donors. Primers included in the PCR were 60 Vbeta and 13 Jbeta primers. TCRdb's copy holds only in-frame clones and misses some; the assay was immunoSEQ multiplex PCR. The sample contains around 150,000 clones, roughly 80% of which appear only once. The CDR3 consists of 15 residues. The germline V gene encodes CDR1 MNHNY and CDR2 SVGAGI (reference sequence). Trimming at V came to 0 bases and at J to 0 bases, leaving 0 bases not matched to a gene. Whole-study results and caveats: In an earlier analysis, in some 600 donors, most V segments appeared productive either ~87% or ~30% of the time. Across donors, sequencing depth was assumed by presence/absence analyses to be roughly uniform. A classifier reportedly called cytomegalovirus status with high sensitivity and specificity. Cytomegalovirus-associated TCR beta chains were listed, numbering 150 to 200.

The specimen was PBMCs. This sequence was found in a young woman in good health and CMV-seropositive. The chain carries TRBV6-6 and TRBJ1-1; TRBD1 matches 8 bases. The CDR3 coding sequence is TGTGCCAGCAGTTACTCGACAGGGGTGAACACTGAAGCTTTCTTT. Amino acid sequence: CASSYSTGVNTEAFF.